Below are 8 T cell receptor beta chains sequenced from a single sample in a study of CD8+ T cells in alopecia areata. In each case, RNA was isolated and then reverse transcribed into cDNA as the sequencing template. Sequencing was performed with immunoSEQ multiplex PCR; in TCRdb, only in-frame clones are kept and a portion is missing. The table has some 100,000 clones, approximately 58% seen once; the top ten hold approximately 3%. Material: CD4+ T cells sorted from blood. These receptors were obtained from a human donor in good health.

The chain uses TRBV21-1 and TRBJ1-4. TRBV21-1 is a pseudogene segment. The CDR3 runs 10 residues. CDR3 sequence reads: CASSIPGRGF. DNA of the CDR3: TGTGCCAGCAGCATTCCGGGAAGGGGATTT.

This clone turned up a few times. The chain couples TRBV7-2 to TRBJ1-4, with 9 bases matching TRBD1. With V trimmed by 4 bases and J by 8 bases, 5 bases remained unmatched. CDR1 and CDR2 (germline): SGHTA, FQGNSA. The CDR3 sequence is 14 residues long. CDR3 DNA: TGTGCCAGCAGCTCACAGGGGGCTGGAGAAAAACTGTTTTTT. The encoded protein is CASSSQGAGEKLFF.

This clone was detected only a few times. This sequence joins TRBV7-9 and TRBJ2-7, with D tentatively TRBD2 (6 bases). Per germline, CDR1 SEHNR and CDR2 FQNEAQ (reference sequence). This CDR3 comprises 12 residues. Between the trimmed V and J ends, which lost 7 bases and 6 bases, there was a span of 13 bases. The CDR3 nucleotides are TGTGCCAGCAAACAATCGCGGGGCGAGCAGTACTTC. Protein sequence: CASKQSRGEQYF.

The genes are TRBV5-1 and TRBJ1-1; D ambiguous. CDR1 SGHRS and CDR2 YFSETQ come from the germline V gene. Trimming cost V 3 bases and J 5 bases, with 14 bases left between them. The CDR3 has 14 amino acids. CDR3 DNA sequence: TGCGCCAGCAGCTCTAAACAACTGGGGACTGAAGCTTTCTTT. Translating gives CASSSKQLGTEAFF.

The chain links TRBV11-2 to TRBJ2-3; 7 bases are shared with TRBD2. CDR3 length: 13 residues. V lost 4 bases and J lost 2; bases outside the gene matches: 0. Germline CDR1 and CDR2: SGHAT and FQNNGV. The CDR3 is CASSWDYTDTQYF. The CDR3 DNA sequence: TGTGCCAGCAGCTGGGACTACACAGATACGCAGTATTTT.

This sequence joins TRBV18 and TRBJ1-2; TRBD1 might be the D (5 bases). V lost 0 bases and J 3 bases, leaving 8 bases between the germline ends. Germline CDR1 is KGHSH and CDR2 is LQKENI. The CDR3 has 14 residues. CDR3 protein: CASSPPGGDYGYTF. The CDR3 nucleotides are TGTGCCAGCTCACCACCGGGAGGGGACTATGGCTACACCTTC. The variable domain in full, completed from reference TRBV18 and TRBJ1-2, reads NAGVMQNPRHLVRRRGQEARLRCSPMKGHSHVYWYRQLPEEGLKFMVYLQKENIIDESGMPKERFSAEFPKEGPSILRIQQVVRGDSAAYFCASSPPGGDYGYTFGSGTRLTVV.

The V and J genes are TRBV15 and TRBJ1-2; D uncertain. V lost 0 bases and J lost 7, with 15 bases in between. The CDR3 sequence is 15 residues long. Germline V CDR1 and CDR2: LNHNV, YYDKDF (reference sequence). The CDR3 loop is CATSRESSVASGYTF. The CDR3, as DNA: TGTGCCACCAGCAGAGAGTCTTCAGTTGCCAGTGGCTACACCTTC. Full variable domain (missing parts from reference TRBV15 and TRBJ1-2): DAMVIQNPRYQVTQFGKPVTLSCSQTLNHNVMYWYQQKSSQAPKLLFHYYDKDFNNEADTPDNFQSRRPNTSFCFLDIRSPGLGDTAMYLCATSRESSVASGYTFGSGTRLTVV.

This clone has only a few counts. The chain uses TRBV6-1 and TRBJ1-1, with a possible D match to TRBD1 (6 bases). This CDR3 region has 13 residues. V shed 6 bases and J shed 1 base, with 9 bases lying between them. Germline V gene data show CDR1 as MNHNS and CDR2 as SASEGT. The CDR3 coding sequence is TGTGCCAGCAGAAACAGGGAGAACACTGAAGCTTTCTTT. Translated, it gives CASRNRENTEAFF.